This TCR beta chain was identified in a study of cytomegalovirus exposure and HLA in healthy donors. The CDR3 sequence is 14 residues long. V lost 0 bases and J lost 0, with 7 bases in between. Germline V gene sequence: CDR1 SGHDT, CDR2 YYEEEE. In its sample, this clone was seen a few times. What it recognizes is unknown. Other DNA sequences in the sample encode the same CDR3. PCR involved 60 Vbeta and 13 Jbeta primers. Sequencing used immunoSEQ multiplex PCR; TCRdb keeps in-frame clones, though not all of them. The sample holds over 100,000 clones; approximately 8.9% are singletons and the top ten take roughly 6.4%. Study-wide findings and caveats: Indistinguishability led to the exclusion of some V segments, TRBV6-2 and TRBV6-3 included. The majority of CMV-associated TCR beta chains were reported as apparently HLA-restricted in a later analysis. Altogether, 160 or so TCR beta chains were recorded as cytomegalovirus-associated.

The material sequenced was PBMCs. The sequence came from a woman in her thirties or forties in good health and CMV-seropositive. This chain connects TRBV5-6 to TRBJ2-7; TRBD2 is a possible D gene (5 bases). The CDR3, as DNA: TGTGCCAGCAGCTTGGGAGGGAACTCCTACGAGCAGTACTTC. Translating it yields CASSLGGNSYEQYF.